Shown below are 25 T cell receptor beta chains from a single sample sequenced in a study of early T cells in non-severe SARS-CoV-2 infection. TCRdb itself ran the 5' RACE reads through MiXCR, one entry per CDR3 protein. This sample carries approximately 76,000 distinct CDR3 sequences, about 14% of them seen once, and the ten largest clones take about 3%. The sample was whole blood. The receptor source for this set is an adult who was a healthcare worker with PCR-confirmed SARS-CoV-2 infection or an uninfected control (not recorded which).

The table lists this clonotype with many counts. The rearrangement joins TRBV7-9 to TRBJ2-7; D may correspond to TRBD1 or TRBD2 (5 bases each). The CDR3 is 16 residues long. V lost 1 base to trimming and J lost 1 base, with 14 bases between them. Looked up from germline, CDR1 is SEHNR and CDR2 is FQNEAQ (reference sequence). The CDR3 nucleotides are TGTGCCAGCAGCTTAGTAGGGACCGGGCTATCCTACGAGCAGTACTTC. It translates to CASSLVGTGLSYEQYF.

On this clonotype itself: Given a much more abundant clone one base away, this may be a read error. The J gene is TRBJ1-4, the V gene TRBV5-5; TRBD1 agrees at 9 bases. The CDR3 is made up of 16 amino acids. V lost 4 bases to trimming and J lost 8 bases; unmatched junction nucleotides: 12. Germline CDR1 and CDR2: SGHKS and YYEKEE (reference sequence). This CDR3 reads CASSPRHRGRGEKLFF. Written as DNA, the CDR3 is TGTGCCAGCAGCCCCCGGCACAGGGGGCGAGGCGAAAAACTGTTTTTT. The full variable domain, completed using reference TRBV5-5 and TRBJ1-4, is DAGVTQSPTHLIKTRGQQVTLRCSPISGHKSVSWYQQVLGQGPQFIFQYYEKEERGRGNFPDRFSARQFPNYSSELNVNALLLGDSALYLCASSPRHRGRGEKLFFGSGTQLSVL.

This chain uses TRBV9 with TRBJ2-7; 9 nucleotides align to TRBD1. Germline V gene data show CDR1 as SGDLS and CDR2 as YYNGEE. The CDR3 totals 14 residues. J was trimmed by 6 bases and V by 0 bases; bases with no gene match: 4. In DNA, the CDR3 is TGTGCCAGCAGCGTAGGGGACAGGGTGGGCGAGCAGTACTTC. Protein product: CASSVGDRVGEQYF.

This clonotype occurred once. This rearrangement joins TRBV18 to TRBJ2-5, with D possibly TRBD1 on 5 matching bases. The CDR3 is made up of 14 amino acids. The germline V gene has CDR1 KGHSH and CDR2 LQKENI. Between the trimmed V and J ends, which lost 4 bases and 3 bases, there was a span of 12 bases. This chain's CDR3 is CASSRQGVEETQYF. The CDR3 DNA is TGTGCCAGCTCACGCCAAGGGGTAGAAGAGACCCAGTACTTC.

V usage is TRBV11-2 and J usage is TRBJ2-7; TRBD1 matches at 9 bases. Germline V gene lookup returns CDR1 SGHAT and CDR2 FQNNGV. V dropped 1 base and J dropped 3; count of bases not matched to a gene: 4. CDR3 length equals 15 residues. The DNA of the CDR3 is TGTGCCAGCAGCTTAGGGACAGGGGTTGTCTACGAGCAGTACTTC. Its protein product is CASSLGTGVVYEQYF.

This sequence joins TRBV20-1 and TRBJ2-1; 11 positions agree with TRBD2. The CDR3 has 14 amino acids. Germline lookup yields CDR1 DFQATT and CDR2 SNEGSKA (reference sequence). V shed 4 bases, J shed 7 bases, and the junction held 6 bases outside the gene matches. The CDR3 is CSAKPTSGRNEQFF. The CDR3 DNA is TGCAGTGCTAAACCCACTAGCGGGAGAAATGAGCAGTTCTTC.

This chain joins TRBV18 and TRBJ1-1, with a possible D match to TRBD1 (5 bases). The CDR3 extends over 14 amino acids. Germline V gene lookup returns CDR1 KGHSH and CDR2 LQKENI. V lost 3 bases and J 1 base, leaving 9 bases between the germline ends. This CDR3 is CASSPSGGNTEAFF. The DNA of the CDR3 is TGTGCCAGCTCACCCTCCGGGGGGAACACTGAAGCTTTCTTT.

The CDR3 region has the DNA TGTGCCAGCAGGGCCCTCCCGTGGGGTAATGGGCTCGCCTACGAGCAGTACTTC. This encodes CASRALPWGNGLAYEQYF. V is TRBV6-5 and J is TRBJ2-7; D gene uncertain. V gave up 6 bases and J gave up 2 bases, with 26 bases separating them. The CDR3 has 18 residues. The germline V gene has CDR1 MNHEY and CDR2 SVGAGI.

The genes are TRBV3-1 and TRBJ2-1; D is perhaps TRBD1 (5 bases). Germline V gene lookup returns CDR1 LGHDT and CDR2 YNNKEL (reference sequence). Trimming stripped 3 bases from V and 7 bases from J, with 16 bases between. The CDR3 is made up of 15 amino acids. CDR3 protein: CASSQGPSAANEQFF. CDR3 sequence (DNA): TGTGCCAGCAGCCAGGGGCCCTCGGCAGCTAATGAGCAGTTCTTC.

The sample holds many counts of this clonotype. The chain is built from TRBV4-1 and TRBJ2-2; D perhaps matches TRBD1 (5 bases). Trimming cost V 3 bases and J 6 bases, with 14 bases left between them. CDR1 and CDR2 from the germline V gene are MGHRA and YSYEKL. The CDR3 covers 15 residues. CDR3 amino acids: CASSHLQGSPGELFF. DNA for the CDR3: TGCGCCAGCAGCCATCTCCAGGGCTCACCCGGGGAGCTGTTTTTT.

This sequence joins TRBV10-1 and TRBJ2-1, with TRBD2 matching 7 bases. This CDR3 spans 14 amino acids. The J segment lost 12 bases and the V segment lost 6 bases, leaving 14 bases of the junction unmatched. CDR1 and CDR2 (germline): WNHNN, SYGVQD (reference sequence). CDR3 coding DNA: TGCGCCAGCAGCGGGGGGAATAGCGAGGGTCGGCAGTTCTTC. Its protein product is CASSGGNSEGRQFF.

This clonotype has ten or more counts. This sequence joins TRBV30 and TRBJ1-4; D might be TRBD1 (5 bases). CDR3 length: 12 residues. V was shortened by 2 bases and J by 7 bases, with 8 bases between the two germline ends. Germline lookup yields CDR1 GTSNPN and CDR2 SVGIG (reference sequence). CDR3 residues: CAWSRGGEKLFF. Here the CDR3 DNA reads TGTGCCTGGAGTCGTGGGGGTGAAAAACTGTTTTTT.

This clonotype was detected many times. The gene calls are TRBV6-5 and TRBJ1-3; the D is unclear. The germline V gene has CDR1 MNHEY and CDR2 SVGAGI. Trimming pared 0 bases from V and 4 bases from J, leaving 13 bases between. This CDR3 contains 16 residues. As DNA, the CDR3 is TGTGCCAGCAGTTACTCGGCTGGCCGGGCGGGAAACACCATATATTTT. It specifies CASSYSAGRAGNTIYF.

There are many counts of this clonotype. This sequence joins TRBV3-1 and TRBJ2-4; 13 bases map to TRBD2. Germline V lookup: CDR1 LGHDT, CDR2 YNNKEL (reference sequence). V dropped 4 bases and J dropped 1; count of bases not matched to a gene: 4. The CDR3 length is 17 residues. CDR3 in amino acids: CASSPLTSGGAKNIQYF. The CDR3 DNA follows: TGTGCCAGCAGCCCTCTGACTAGCGGGGGGGCCAAAAACATTCAGTACTTC.

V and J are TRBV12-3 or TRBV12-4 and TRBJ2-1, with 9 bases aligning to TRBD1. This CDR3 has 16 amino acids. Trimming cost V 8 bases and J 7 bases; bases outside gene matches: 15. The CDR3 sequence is CASGPTPGQGLNEQFF. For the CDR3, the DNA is TGTGCCAGCGGTCCCACACCGGGACAGGGCCTTAATGAGCAGTTCTTC.

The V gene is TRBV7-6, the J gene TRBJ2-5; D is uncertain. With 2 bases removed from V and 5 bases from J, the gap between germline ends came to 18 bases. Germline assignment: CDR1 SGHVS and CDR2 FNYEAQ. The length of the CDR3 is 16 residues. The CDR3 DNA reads TGTGCCAGCAGCTTACCTTACGGGCAGGTTCGGGAGACCCAGTACTTC. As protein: CASSLPYGQVRETQYF.

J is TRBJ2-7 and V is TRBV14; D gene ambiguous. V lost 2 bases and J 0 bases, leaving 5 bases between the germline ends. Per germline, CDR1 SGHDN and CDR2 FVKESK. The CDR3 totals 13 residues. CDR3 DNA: TGTGCCAGCAGCCAACGACTCTCCTACGAGCAGTACTTC. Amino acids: CASSQRLSYEQYF.

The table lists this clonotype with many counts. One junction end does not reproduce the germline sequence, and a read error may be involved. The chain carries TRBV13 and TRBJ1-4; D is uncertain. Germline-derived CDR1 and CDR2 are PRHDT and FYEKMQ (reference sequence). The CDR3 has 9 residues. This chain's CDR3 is CASSLDEVF. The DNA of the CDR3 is TGTGCCAGCAGCTTAGATGAGGTTTTT. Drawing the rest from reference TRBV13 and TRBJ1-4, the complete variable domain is AAGVIQSPRHLIKEKRETATLKCYPIPRHDTVYWYQQGPGQDPQFLISFYEKMQSDKGSIPDRFSAQQFSDYHSELNMSSLELGDSALYFCASSLDEVFGSGTQLSVL.

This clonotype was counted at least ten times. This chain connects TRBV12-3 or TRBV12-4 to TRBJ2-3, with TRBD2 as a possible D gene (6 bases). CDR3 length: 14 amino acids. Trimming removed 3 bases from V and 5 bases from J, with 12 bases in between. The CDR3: CASSFSGAGDTQYF. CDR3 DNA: TGTGCCAGCAGTTTCTCGGGAGCCGGAGATACGCAGTATTTT.

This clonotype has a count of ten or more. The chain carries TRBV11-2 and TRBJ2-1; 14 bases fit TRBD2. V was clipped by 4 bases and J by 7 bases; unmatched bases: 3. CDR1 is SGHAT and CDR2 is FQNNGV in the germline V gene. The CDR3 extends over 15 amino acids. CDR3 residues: CASSSGTSGGNEQFF. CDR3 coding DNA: TGTGCCAGCAGCTCCGGGACTAGCGGGGGTAATGAGCAGTTCTTC.

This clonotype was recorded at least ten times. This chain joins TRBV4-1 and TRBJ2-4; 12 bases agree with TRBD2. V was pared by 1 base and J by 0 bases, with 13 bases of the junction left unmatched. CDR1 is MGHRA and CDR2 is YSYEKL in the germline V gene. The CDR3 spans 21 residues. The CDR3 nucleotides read TGCGCCAGCAGCCAAGTCACCGTCTCAGGACTAGCGGGACTAGCCAAAAACATTCAGTACTTC. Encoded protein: CASSQVTVSGLAGLAKNIQYF.

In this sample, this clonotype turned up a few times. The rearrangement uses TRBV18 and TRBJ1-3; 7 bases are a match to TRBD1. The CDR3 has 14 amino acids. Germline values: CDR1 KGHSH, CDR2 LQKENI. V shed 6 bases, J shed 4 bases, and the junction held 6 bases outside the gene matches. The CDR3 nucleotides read TGTGCCAGCTCGGAGGGGGCGCCGGGAAACACCATATATTTT. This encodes CASSEGAPGNTIYF.

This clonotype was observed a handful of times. This chain's CDR3 is CASSFADNSPLHF. In DNA form, the CDR3 reads TGTGCCAGCAGCTTCGCAGATAATTCACCCCTCCACTTT. The rearrangement links TRBV7-9 to TRBJ1-6; D is ambiguous. CDR1 is SEHNR and CDR2 is FQNEAQ in the germline V gene (reference sequence). CDR3 size: 13 residues. V was cut by 3 bases and J by 5 bases, with 5 bases left in between.

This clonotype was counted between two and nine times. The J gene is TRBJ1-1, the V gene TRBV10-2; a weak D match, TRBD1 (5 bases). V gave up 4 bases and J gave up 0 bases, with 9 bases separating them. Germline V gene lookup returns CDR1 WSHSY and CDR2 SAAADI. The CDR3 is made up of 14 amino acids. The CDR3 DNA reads TGCGCCAGCAGTGTAGGGGAGATGAACACTGAAGCTTTCTTT. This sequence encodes CASSVGEMNTEAFF.

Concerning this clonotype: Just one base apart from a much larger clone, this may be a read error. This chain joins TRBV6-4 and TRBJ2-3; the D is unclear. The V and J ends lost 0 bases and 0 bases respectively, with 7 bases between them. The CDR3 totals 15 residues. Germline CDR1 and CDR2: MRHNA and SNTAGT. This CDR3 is CASSDSDASTDTQYF. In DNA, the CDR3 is TGTGCCAGCAGTGACTCGGACGCTAGCACAGATACGCAGTATTTT.